What follows are 18 T cell receptor beta chains derived from one specimen sequenced in a study of molecular identifiers for immune sequencing clone quantification. TCRdb used MiXCR to reprocess the PCR reads, holding one entry per CDR3 protein. The sample has 40,000 to 65,000 distinct CDR3 sequences; more than 35% are singletons. The sequenced sample consisted of naive CD8+ T cells from blood, with Jurkat cell RNA spiked in. Subset given: FACS-sorted CD8+CD4-CCR7+CD45RA+ naive T cells. Receptors originate from a human donor in good health. Some libraries in this study had Jurkat cell RNA spiked in.

The CDR3 spells CASSLAPQDRDTQYF. Written as DNA, the CDR3 is TGTGCCAGCAGCTTAGCGCCGCAAGATAGGGATACGCAGTATTTT. The chain employs TRBV7-9 and TRBJ2-3; D is undetermined. The germline V and J ends were trimmed by 0 bases and 6 bases, with 13 bases remaining between them. Per germline, CDR1 SEHNR and CDR2 FQNEAQ (reference sequence). This CDR3 contains 15 residues.

A remark on this clonotype: One junction end does not reproduce the germline sequence, and a read error may be involved. The V call is TRBV5-3, the J call TRBJ2-5; D possibly corresponds to TRBD1 (6 bases). TRBV5-3 is an ORF for which the function is uncertain. CDR3 size: 14 residues. The chain's CDR3 is CASSLDSPGGTQYF. Written as DNA, the CDR3 is TGTGCCAGCAGCTTGGACAGCCCGGGTGGAACCCAGTACTTC.

V gene TRBV12-3 or TRBV12-4 combines with J gene TRBJ2-4; no definite D call. This CDR3 is built from 15 residues. V lost 6 bases and J 0 bases, leaving 12 bases between the germline ends. This CDR3 reads CASRPGLLAKNIQYF. The CDR3, as DNA: TGTGCCAGCAGGCCCGGGCTTTTAGCCAAAAACATTCAGTACTTC.

This clonotype appeared many times. This CDR3 is CASSLEWTTSTDTQYF. CDR3 nucleotide sequence: TGTGCCAGCAGCTTAGAGTGGACAACTAGCACAGATACGCAGTATTTT. The chain links TRBV7-9 to TRBJ2-3, with D tentatively TRBD1 (5 bases). The germline CDR1 and CDR2 sequences are SEHNR and FQNEAQ (reference sequence). There are 16 residues in the CDR3. V lost 1 base, J lost 0 bases, and 11 bases lay in between.

This chain connects TRBV20-1 to TRBJ2-7; no reliable D call. Germline CDR1 and CDR2: DFQATT and SNEGSKA (reference sequence). The V and J ends lost 4 bases and 5 bases respectively, with 9 bases between them. The CDR3 covers 11 residues. CDR3 in amino acids: CSAIGTDEQYF. CDR3 DNA sequence: TGCAGTGCTATCGGTACGGACGAGCAGTACTTC.

The chain joins TRBV19 to TRBJ2-2; D could derive from TRBD1 or TRBD2 (5 bases each). The ends were cut back, 6 bases at V and 5 bases at J, with 16 bases in the middle. Looked up from germline, CDR1 is LNHDA and CDR2 is SQIVND (reference sequence). This CDR3 has 15 residues. The CDR3 protein is CASRFQGVRTGELFF. CDR3 in DNA: TGTGCCAGTAGGTTCCAGGGAGTACGTACCGGGGAGCTGTTTTTT.

V and J are TRBV6-5 and TRBJ2-3; D is ambiguous. Germline values: CDR1 MNHEY, CDR2 SVGAGI. This CDR3 region has 15 residues. The V end lost 6 bases, the J end lost 0 bases, and 13 bases lay between the germline ends. The CDR3 DNA reads TGTGCCAGCAGGCTACAGAAACCTAGCACAGATACGCAGTATTTT. This codes for CASRLQKPSTDTQYF.

V gene TRBV20-1 combines with J gene TRBJ2-3; no reliable D call. The CDR3 length is 16 residues. Germline V CDR1 and CDR2: DFQATT, SNEGSKA (reference sequence). The CDR3 DNA reads as TGCAGCCGACGAACAAGTTTAGGAAGTAGCACAGATACGCAGTATTTT. This translates into CSRRTSLGSSTDTQYF.

The J gene is TRBJ2-5, the V gene TRBV5-6; D possibly corresponds to TRBD2 (6 bases). Germline V gene data show CDR1 as SGHDT and CDR2 as YYEEEE. V was shortened by 4 bases and J by 2 bases, with 15 bases between the two germline ends. The CDR3 has 15 residues. CDR3 coding DNA: TGTGCCAGCAGCATCCTTAGGGACTCACAAGAGACCCAGTACTTC. As protein: CASSILRDSQETQYF.

This clonotype was seen ten or more times. The CDR3 protein is CASSFTGDQPQHF. In DNA, the CDR3 is TGTGCCAGCAGCTTCACAGGGGATCAGCCCCAGCATTTT. This chain links TRBV6-5 with TRBJ1-5, with TRBD1 matching 7 bases. The V and J ends lost 6 bases and 5 bases, in that order; junction bases with no gene match: 4. CDR3 length: 13 residues. Germline CDR1 reads MNHEY; CDR2 reads SVGAGI.

As concerns this clonotype: A much larger clone lies a single base off, so this may be a read error. The CDR3 does not close with the conserved phenylalanine or tryptophan, likely indicating a read error. The chain links TRBV6-1 to TRBJ1-5; D gene ambiguous. The CDR3 sequence is 12 residues long. Trimming stripped 1 base from V and 9 bases from J, with 7 bases between. CDR1 is MNHNS and CDR2 is SASEGT in the germline V gene. CDR3 sequence reads: CASSEDTGPQHS. CDR3 DNA: TGTGCCAGCAGTGAAGATACTGGGCCCCAGCATTCT.

This clonotype was seen only a few times. The genes are TRBV27 and TRBJ2-1; 14 positions agree with TRBD2. Germline V gene data show CDR1 as MNHEY and CDR2 as SMNVEV (reference sequence). The V gene end was trimmed by 1 base and the J gene end by 8 bases; junction bases not matched to a gene: 7. The CDR3 contains 17 residues. Here the CDR3 DNA reads TGTGCCAGCAGTTTATTGACTAGCGGGGGGGCTGAGGATGAGCAGTTCTTC. Amino acid sequence: CASSLLTSGGAEDEQFF.

A word on this clonotype: Lacking the conserved final phenylalanine or tryptophan, this CDR3 likely reflects a read error. The chain has TRBV9 and TRBJ2-3; 11 bases align to TRBD2. V lost 1 base to trimming and J lost 5 bases; unmatched junction nucleotides: 3. Per the germline V gene, CDR1 is SGDLS and CDR2 is YYNGEE. The CDR3 loop spans 15 amino acids. The CDR3 region is CASSVLGTSGDTQYL. The CDR3 DNA reads as TGTGCCAGCAGCGTATTAGGGACTAGCGGAGATACGCAGTATCTT.

About this clonotype itself: A clone one base away is much larger, so this may be a read error. The chain links TRBV29-1 to TRBJ1-4; D might be TRBD1 (6 bases). Germline V gives CDR1 SQVTM, CDR2 ANQGSEA. The CDR3 length is 14 residues. The CDR3 sequence: CSVALGTTNENLFF. The CDR3 DNA follows: TGCAGCGTTGCCTTGGGGACAACTAATGAAAATCTGTTTTTT.

A note on this clonotype: A read error is possible here, since a much larger clone lies one base away. The chain is built from TRBV6-5 and TRBJ1-1; D is ambiguous. CDR1 MNHEY and CDR2 SVGAGI come from the germline V gene. The CDR3 contains 13 residues. CDR3 amino acids: CAGSYSMGLEAFF. In DNA form, the CDR3 reads TGTGCCGGCAGTTACTCGATGGGCCTTGAAGCTTTCTTT.

This clonotype was found a few times. V usage is TRBV5-6 and J usage is TRBJ1-5; a possible D gene is TRBD1 (6 bases). This CDR3 is 15 amino acids long. Trimming took off 5 bases at V and 1 base at J, with 13 bases between the two ends. Germline V gives CDR1 SGHDT, CDR2 YYEEEE. CDR3 protein: CASSYGTPSNQPQHF. The CDR3, as DNA: TGTGCCAGCAGTTACGGGACACCGAGCAATCAGCCCCAGCATTTT. Full variable domain (missing parts from reference TRBV5-6 and TRBJ1-5): DAGVTQSPTHLIKTRGQQVTLRCSPKSGHDTVSWYQQALGQGPQFIFQYYEEEERQRGNFPDRFSGHQFPNYSSELNVNALLLGDSALYLCASSYGTPSNQPQHFGDGTRLSIL.

A few counts support this clonotype. V gene TRBV15 combines with J gene TRBJ2-7; D gene ambiguous. From germline, CDR1 is LNHNV and CDR2 YYDKDF (reference sequence). The V gene lost 3 bases and the J gene lost 5 bases, with 23 bases spanning the gap. The CDR3 loop spans 17 amino acids. The CDR3 loop reads CATSSIMAGWVAHEQYF. In DNA, the CDR3 is TGTGCCACCAGCAGTATTATGGCAGGATGGGTAGCCCACGAGCAGTACTTC.

Note on this clonotype: A much larger clone differs by one base, so this may be a read error. The rearrangement joins TRBV29-1 to TRBJ1-1; D not certain. Looked up from germline, CDR1 is SQVTM and CDR2 is ANQGSEA. The CDR3 extends over 12 amino acids. CDR3: CSVGSGPGEAIF. The CDR3 region has the DNA TGCAGCGTTGGGTCCGGTCCCGGAGAGGCTATCTTT.